This TCR beta chain was sequenced for a study of blood T cell repertoires in COVID-19. Study-level background: COVID-19 samples collected from the United States, Italy and Spain covered acute and convalescent phases. Nucleic acid was either cDNA or gDNA, and it came from T cells, B-cell-depleted T cells, or PBMCs.

Under the authors' procedure: Reference gene primer amplification yielded estimated nucleated cell counts. The protocol was immunoSEQ multiplex PCR, while the TCRdb copy is restricted to in-frame clones and leaves out a portion. V and J calls and clone size are as listed in that table; D and trimming were resolved from the DNA. Here the sample spans about 270,000 clones, about four fifths being singletons. The sequencing input was peripheral blood. The TCR originated in a woman between 45 and 60 years old who had recovered from COVID-19.

CDR3 nucleotide sequence: TGTGCCAGCAGCCCCGGGGACAGGGCTAATCAGCCCCAGCATTTT. Encoded protein: CASSPGDRANQPQHF. The chain is built from TRBV11-2 and TRBJ1-5; TRBD1 matches at 9 bases. This CDR3 comprises 15 residues. CDR1 SGHAT and CDR2 FQNNGV come from the germline V gene. Trimming removed 5 bases from V and 4 bases from J; junction bases left unmatched: 6.